A selection of T cell receptor beta chains follows, all from one sample in a study of blood T cell repertoires in COVID-19. Produced via immunoSEQ multiplex PCR; TCRdb's table is partial and in-frame only. Of around 250,000 clones listed, around 88% are singletons. Source material: peripheral blood. Source of these receptors: an elderly woman with COVID-19, enrolled during active disease. Each CDR3 is given with its conserved first and last residue. A D gene is named only where the DNA matches it firmly. Rows may omit the clone size; those that give it use once, few, many or a size class.

J gene | D gene | clone size | V gene | CDR3 DNA | CDR3 protein
TRBJ1-5 | NA | NA | TRBV18 | TGTGCCAGCTCACCCCCAGGGTTCAATCAGCCCCAGCATTTT | CASSPPGFNQPQHF
TRBJ1-4 | TRBD1 | NA | TRBV19 | TGTGCCAGTAGTATCGGGACAGGGCGTGAAAAACTGTTTTTT | CASSIGTGREKLFF
TRBJ2-5 | TRBD2 | NA | TRBV7-7 | TGTGCCAGCAGGAAGACTAGCGGGGAACAAGAGACCCAGTACTTC | CASRKTSGEQETQYF
TRBJ1-1 | NA | NA | TRBV24-1 | TGTGCCACCAGTGGTGTCCCACCCCGGGGATGGAACACTGAAGCTTTCTTT | CATSGVPPRGWNTEAFF
TRBJ1-2 | NA | NA | TRBV28 | TGTGCCAGCAGTCCCCCCGGCGTCAGGGTCTATGGCTACACCTTC | CASSPPGVRVYGYTF
TRBJ1-6 | NA | NA | TRBV11-3 | TGTGCCAGCAGCTTAGCTATAGATTCACCCCTCCACTTT | CASSLAIDSPLHF
TRBJ2-5 | TRBD2 | NA | TRBV7-8 | TGTGCCAGCAGCTTAGTAGGACTAGCGGGTCAAGAGACCCAGTACTTC | CASSLVGLAGQETQYF
TRBJ2-7 | NA | NA | TRBV7-8 | TGTGCCAGCAGCTTAGCGGCTAGCACCTCCTACGAGCAGTACTTC | CASSLAASTSYEQYF
TRBJ2-5 | TRBD2 | NA | TRBV2 | TGTGCCAGCAGTCCGGGACTAGCGGATCAAGAGACCCAGTACTTC | CASSPGLADQETQYF
TRBJ2-4 | NA | NA | TRBV6-2/TRBV6-3 | TGTGCCAGCAGTTCCCTAAACATTCAGTACTTC | CASSSLNIQYF
TRBJ2-3 | NA | once | TRBV28 | TGTGCCAGCAGTTTCCCGATCAGACCAGGGCGGGGAGTTTTAGATACGCAGTATTTT | CASSFPIRPGRGVLDTQYF
TRBJ1-1 | NA | NA | TRBV7-6 | TGTGCCAGCAGCCCGGGAGGCAGGGTGAGAACTGAAGCTTTCTTT | CASSPGGRVRTEAFF
TRBJ2-1 | TRBD2 | NA | TRBV7-2 | TGTGCCAGCAGCTTAGGGGACGGGGGGGCATCCGAGCAGTTCTTC | CASSLGDGGASEQFF
TRBJ1-1 | NA | NA | TRBV5-4 | TGTGCCAGCAGCTTACAGGGATGGGCTGAAGCTTTCTTT | CASSLQGWAEAFF
TRBJ1-2 | TRBD1 | NA | TRBV29-1 | TGCAGCGTTGCAGTGACAGGGGGCGACGGCTATGGCTACACCTTC | CSVAVTGGDGYGYTF
TRBJ1-6 | NA | NA | TRBV10-3 | TGTGCCATCAGTGCTGGGCAGGTGTATAATTCACCCCTCCACTTT | CAISAGQVYNSPLHF
TRBJ2-2 | TRBD2 | NA | TRBV7-2 | TGTGCCAGCAGAACACCGGGACTAGCGGGGGTCGGGGAGCTGTTTTTT | CASRTPGLAGVGELFF
TRBJ1-4 | TRBD1 | NA | TRBV5-1 | TGCGCCAGTTCGACAGGGGGGTCAGTCGAAAAACTGTTTTTT | CASSTGGSVEKLFF
TRBJ1-1 | TRBD1 | NA | TRBV18 | TGTGCCAGCTCACCCGCAGGGGGCGACACTGAAGCTTTCTTT | CASSPAGGDTEAFF
TRBJ2-2 | NA | NA | TRBV6-6 | TGTGCCAGCAGTTACTCTCAAAGGGAGCTGTTTTTT | CASSYSQRELFF
TRBJ2-1 | TRBD2 | NA | TRBV7-9 | TGTGCCAGCAGCTTAGCCCTAGCGGGGGACAATGAGCAGTTCTTC | CASSLALAGDNEQFF
TRBJ2-3 | TRBD1 | NA | TRBV7-9 | TGTGCCAGCAGCTTATGGGGACAGGGAGGGTCAGATACGCAGTATTTT | CASSLWGQGGSDTQYF
TRBJ1-3 | NA | NA | TRBV7-8 | TGTGCCAGCAGCTCGGACAGACACTCTGGAAACACCATATATTTT | CASSSDRHSGNTIYF
TRBJ2-1 | NA | NA | TRBV9 | TGTGCCAGCGGGGGCCCCCTCTACAATGAGCAGTTCTTC | CASGGPLYNEQFF
TRBJ1-2 | NA | NA | TRBV7-6 | TGTGCCAGCAGCTTAGTATCGGGATCTAACTATGGCTACACCTTC | CASSLVSGSNYGYTF
TRBJ2-2 | NA | NA | TRBV5-1 | TGCGCCAGCAGCTTGGAGCTATACACCGGGGAGCTGTTTTTT | CASSLELYTGELFF
TRBJ2-7 | NA | NA | TRBV5-4 | TGTGCCAGCAGCTTGGGCGGACTCTCAGACGAGCAGTACTTC | CASSLGGLSDEQYF
TRBJ2-1 | NA | NA | TRBV5-1 | TGCGCCAGCAGCTTAATGAGGAATGAGCAGTTCTTC | CASSLMRNEQFF
TRBJ1-1 | NA | NA | TRBV20-1 | TGCAGTGCTAGTCAACAGGTGATGAACACTGAAGCTTTCTTT | CSASQQVMNTEAFF
TRBJ1-2 | TRBD1 | once | TRBV7-2 | TGTGCCAGCAGCCTCTCTGGGACAGGGAACTATGGCTACACCTTC | CASSLSGTGNYGYTF
TRBJ1-4 | NA | NA | TRBV3-1/TRBV3-2 | TGTGCCAGCAGCCAACCTACAGGGCCACTTAATGAAAAACTGTTTTTT | CASSQPTGPLNEKLFF
TRBJ2-2 | TRBD2 | NA | TRBV10-1 | TGCGCCAGAAAGGGACCCAGCGGGGACACCGGGGAGCTGTTTTTT | CARKGPSGDTGELFF
TRBJ1-5 | TRBD1 | NA | TRBV24-1 | TGTGCCACCAGTGTAAAGGGGGCAAGAGGTCAGCCCCAGCATTTT | CATSVKGARGQPQHF
TRBJ1-1 | TRBD1 | once | TRBV6-5 | TGTGCCAGCAGTTATGGGACAGGGGAGGTGAACACTGAAGCTTTCTTT | CASSYGTGEVNTEAFF
TRBJ1-2 | TRBD1 | NA | TRBV2 | TGTGCCAGCAGTCCAGGGGCTGGGACAGCAAACTATGGCTACACCTTC | CASSPGAGTANYGYTF
TRBJ1-2 | NA | NA | TRBV5-8 | TGTGCCAGCAGCTTGGCCGGGTTCGGCTACACCTTC | CASSLAGFGYTF
TRBJ1-3 | TRBD1 | NA | TRBV29-1 | TGCAGCGTAAAAAAACCGGGACAGGGTTTGGTTAAGGACTCTGGAAACACCATATATTTT | CSVKKPGQGLVKDSGNTIYF
TRBJ2-1 | TRBD2 | NA | TRBV6-5 | TGTGCCAGCAGTTACTCGTTAGCGGGGGGGCAGGAGCAGTTCTTC | CASSYSLAGGQEQFF
TRBJ2-2 | NA | NA | TRBV5-4 | TGTGCCAGCAGCTTCTCCCCCGGGGAGCTGTTTTTT | CASSFSPGELFF
TRBJ1-5 | NA | NA | TRBV6-5 | TGTGCCAGCAGCCGCGGGCGCGGGCACGGTCAGCCCCAGCATTTT | CASSRGRGHGQPQHF
TRBJ1-1 | NA | NA | TRBV15 | TGTGCCACCAGCATGCGGGGGTCGAACACTGAAGCTTTCTTT | CATSMRGSNTEAFF
TRBJ2-2 | NA | NA | TRBV2 | TGTGCCAGCAGGGAACAGGGTCAGGGCACCGGGGAGCTGTTTTTT | CASREQGQGTGELFF
TRBJ2-1 | TRBD1 | once | TRBV5-1 | TGCGCCAGCAGCAGGCTGACAGGGGCGTACAATGAGCAGTTCTTC | CASSRLTGAYNEQFF
TRBJ1-2 | TRBD1 | NA | TRBV5-4 | TGTGCCAGCAGTTCCACAGGGGTTTGGGGCTACACCTTC | CASSSTGVWGYTF
TRBJ2-1 | TRBD2 | once | TRBV7-3 | TGTGCCAGCAGCTTACGACCGGGACTAGCGGTAGTAAGTGAGCAGTTCTTC | CASSLRPGLAVVSEQFF
TRBJ1-1 | TRBD1 | NA | TRBV6-5 | TGTGCCAGCAGGGGACAGGCGCCTGAAGCTTTCTTT | CASRGQAPEAFF
TRBJ1-4 | TRBD1 | few | TRBV19 | TGTGCCAGTAGCAAGGACAGGCTGGATGAAAAACTGTTTTTT | CASSKDRLDEKLFF
TRBJ2-1 | NA | once | TRBV25-1 | TGTGCCAGCAGTGAAACCGCGGCGAGCTCCTACAATGAGCAGTTCTTC | CASSETAASSYNEQFF
TRBJ2-1 | TRBD1 | NA | TRBV29-1 | TGCAGCGCCGACAGGGGAAAATACAATGAGCAGTTCTTC | CSADRGKYNEQFF
TRBJ1-4 | NA | few | TRBV5-1 | TGCGCCAGCAGCTTGACCTATACTAATGAAAAACTGTTTTTT | CASSLTYTNEKLFF
TRBJ2-2 | NA | NA | TRBV19 | TGTGCCAGTGGGTGGGGGCCCGGGGAGCTGTTTTTT | CASGWGPGELFF
TRBJ2-3 | NA | NA | TRBV19 | TGTGCCAGTAGTATAATTGGTGAATCCTACACAGATACGCAGTATTTT | CASSIIGESYTDTQYF
TRBJ2-5 | TRBD1 | NA | TRBV5-4 | TGTGCCAGCAGCCGCCGGGACAGGGGACGTGAAGAGACCCAGTACTTC | CASSRRDRGREETQYF
TRBJ2-3 | NA | NA | TRBV5-4 | TGTGCCAGCAGCTTGGGCGGGGCTTTCACAGAGGATACGCAGTATTTT | CASSLGGAFTEDTQYF
TRBJ1-1 | NA | NA | TRBV3-1/TRBV3-2 | TGTGCCAGCAGCCCGACACAGGGAGCTGCTGAAGCTTTCTTT | CASSPTQGAAEAFF
TRBJ1-4 | TRBD1 | NA | TRBV9 | TGTGCCAGCAGTGCAACAGGGGGCGCAGGGGAAAAACTGTTTTTT | CASSATGGAGEKLFF
TRBJ2-1 | TRBD2 | NA | TRBV13 | TGTGCCAGCAGCCGCGGGGGGGCTTCGTACAATGAGCAGTTCTTC | CASSRGGASYNEQFF
TRBJ1-1 | NA | NA | TRBV27 | TGTGCCAGCAGCGAGTCAAGAAACAGGGCGGAAGCTTTCTTT | CASSESRNRAEAFF
TRBJ2-3 | NA | NA | TRBV4-2 | TGTGCCAGCAGCCAAGCGAGGTGGGGGCAAGATACGCAGTATTTT | CASSQARWGQDTQYF